Listed below are T cell receptor beta chains from one sample, sequenced in a study of T cell responses to AZD1222 COVID-19 vaccine. The repertoire was sequenced with immunoSEQ multiplex PCR; TCRdb's copy has only in-frame clones and lacks some. The profile shows 160,000 or so clones, roughly 90% of them singletons. This specimen consisted of peripheral blood, obtained 28 days after the second AZD1222 dose. These receptors were obtained from an adult who received the AZD1222 COVID-19 vaccine. CDR3s include the opening cysteine and the closing phenylalanine or tryptophan. D genes are given only for firm matches. A row's size may be missing; if present it is once, few, many or a size class.

-	TRBJ1-1	-	TRBV18	CASSPGTGPEAFF	TGTGCCAGCTCACCAGGGACTGGCCCTGAAGCTTTCTTT
-	TRBJ1-1	-	TRBV18	CASSPGRGMNTEAFF	TGTGCCAGCTCACCGGGCAGAGGAATGAACACTGAAGCTTTCTTT
-	TRBJ1-5	-	TRBV19	CASRTHEGSNQPQHF	TGTGCCAGTAGAACACATGAAGGGAGCAATCAGCCCCAGCATTTT
TRBD1	TRBJ2-7	-	TRBV6-5	CASSYWGQGIDEQYF	TGTGCCAGCAGTTACTGGGGACAGGGTATCGACGAGCAGTACTTC
-	TRBJ2-2	few	TRBV18	CASSPPALGELFF	TGTGCCAGCTCACCACCGGCCCTAGGGGAGCTGTTTTTT
TRBD2	TRBJ2-1	-	TRBV18	CASSSTLAGGPYEQFF	TGTGCCAGCTCATCCACTCTAGCGGGGGGGCCGTATGAGCAGTTCTTC
-	TRBJ1-1	-	TRBV4-2	CASSQEGPNTFF	TGTGCCAGCAGCCAAGAAGGTCCTAATACTTTCTTT
-	TRBJ1-1	-	TRBV30	CAWSVNVAEEAFF	TGTGCCTGGAGTGTTAATGTTGCCGAGGAAGCTTTCTTT
TRBD1	TRBJ2-7	few	TRBV29-1	CSALGQDNYEQYF	TGCAGCGCCCTCGGACAGGATAACTACGAGCAGTACTTC
-	TRBJ2-3	-	TRBV7-8	CASSFYNTDTQYF	TGTGCCAGCAGCTTCTACAACACAGATACGCAGTATTTT
-	TRBJ1-6	-	TRBV4-3	CASSQERGQDNSPLHF	TGCGCCAGCAGCCAAGAACGGGGGCAGGATAATTCACCCCTCCACTTT
-	TRBJ1-3	-	TRBV7-2	CASSLATGSSGNTIYF	TGTGCCAGCAGCTTAGCGACAGGCAGCTCTGGAAACACCATATATTTT
-	TRBJ1-1	-	TRBV9	CASSVEVRTEAFF	TGTGCCAGCAGCGTAGAGGTGCGGACTGAAGCTTTCTTT
-	TRBJ1-3	-	TRBV3-1/TRBV3-2	CASSQDGGKARNTIYF	TGTGCCAGCAGCCAAGATGGAGGAAAGGCCCGGAACACCATATATTTT
-	TRBJ1-2	-	TRBV29-1	CSVAQSDGGSYGYTF	TGCAGCGTGGCTCAATCGGACGGGGGTAGCTATGGCTACACCTTC
TRBD1	TRBJ1-4	-	TRBV18	CASSPGTASTNEKLFF	TGTGCCAGCTCACCGGGGACAGCTTCAACTAATGAAAAACTGTTTTTT
TRBD1	TRBJ1-2	-	TRBV4-3	CASSQNRGRGYTF	TGCGCCAGCAGCCAAAACAGGGGACGCGGCTACACCTTC
-	TRBJ1-3	few	TRBV7-2	CASSPNGGGNTIYF	TGTGCCAGCAGCCCAAATGGTGGTGGGAACACCATATATTTT
-	TRBJ2-6	-	TRBV19	CASSIDRLSGANVLTF	TGTGCCAGTAGTATAGATCGGTTATCTGGGGCCAACGTCCTGACTTTC
TRBD2	TRBJ2-3	-	TRBV4-2	CASSQGALAGASTDTQYF	TGTGCCAGCAGCCAAGGCGCGCTAGCGGGGGCGAGCACAGATACGCAGTATTTT
-	TRBJ2-5	-	TRBV18	CASSWADQFGETQYF	TGTGCCAGCTCATGGGCAGACCAGTTCGGGGAGACCCAGTACTTC
TRBD2	TRBJ2-3	-	TRBV6-5	CASRYLAGVADTQYF	TGTGCCAGCAGATACCTAGCGGGGGTGGCAGATACGCAGTATTTT
-	TRBJ2-3	-	TRBV9	CASTVTGGGTDTQYF	TGTGCCAGCACCGTAACAGGGGGGGGCACAGATACGCAGTATTTT
-	TRBJ2-5	-	TRBV7-9	CASSLWVVPQTETQYF	TGTGCCAGCAGCTTATGGGTGGTTCCTCAGACGGAGACCCAGTACTTC
TRBD1	TRBJ2-1	-	TRBV7-2	CASSSTGTGIVNEQFF	TGTGCCAGCAGCTCTACCGGGACAGGGATCGTCAATGAGCAGTTCTTC
-	TRBJ1-2	-	TRBV27	CASSLGGSYGYTF	TGTGCCAGCAGTTTGGGGGGGTCCTATGGCTACACCTTC
-	TRBJ1-2	-	TRBV29-1	CSVERPGLSYGYTF	TGCAGCGTTGAAAGGCCCGGGCTTAGCTATGGCTACACCTTC
-	TRBJ1-2	-	TRBV6-5	CASNPGAEGYTF	TGTGCCAGCAACCCAGGGGCGGAGGGCTACACCTTC
TRBD1	TRBJ2-3	-	TRBV11-2	CASSIYRGDTQYF	TGTGCCAGCAGCATCTACAGGGGAGATACGCAGTATTTT
-	TRBJ1-2	-	TRBV20-1	CSARAFYGYTF	TGCAGTGCTAGAGCGTTCTATGGCTACACCTTC
-	TRBJ2-1	-	TRBV7-9	CASSLGQMQFF	TGTGCCAGCAGCTTGGGGCAGATGCAGTTCTTC
TRBD1	TRBJ1-1	-	TRBV29-1	CSGGQGRWTEAFF	TGCAGCGGAGGACAGGGTCGATGGACTGAAGCTTTCTTT
-	TRBJ1-5	once	TRBV25-1	CASSVTGPNQPQHF	TGTGCCAGCAGTGTCACAGGCCCAAATCAGCCCCAGCATTTT
-	TRBJ1-1	-	TRBV4-3	CASSQDLGWGNTEAFF	TGCGCCAGCAGCCAAGATCTCGGCTGGGGGAACACTGAAGCTTTCTTT
-	TRBJ1-5	-	TRBV6-5	CASTPKGNQPQHF	TGTGCCAGCACCCCCAAGGGCAATCAGCCCCAGCATTTT
-	TRBJ1-2	-	TRBV2	CASSDANGNYGYTF	TGTGCCAGCAGTGATGCGAACGGAAACTATGGCTACACCTTC
-	TRBJ1-3	few	TRBV4-2	CASSQEGSSSGNTIYF	TGTGCCAGCAGCCAAGAAGGTTCGAGCTCTGGAAACACCATATATTTT